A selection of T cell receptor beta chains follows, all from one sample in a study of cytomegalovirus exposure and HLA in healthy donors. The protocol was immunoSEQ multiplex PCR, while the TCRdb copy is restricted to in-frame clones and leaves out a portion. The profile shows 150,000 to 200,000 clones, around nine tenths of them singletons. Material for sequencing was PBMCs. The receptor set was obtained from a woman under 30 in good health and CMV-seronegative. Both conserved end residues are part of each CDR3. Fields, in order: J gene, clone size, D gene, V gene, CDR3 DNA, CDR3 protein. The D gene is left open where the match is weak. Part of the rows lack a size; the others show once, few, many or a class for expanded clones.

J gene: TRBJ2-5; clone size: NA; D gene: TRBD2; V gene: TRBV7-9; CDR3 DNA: TGTGCCAGCAGCTCGCTACTAGCGGGGGGCCAAGAGACCCAGTACTTC; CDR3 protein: CASSSLLAGGQETQYF
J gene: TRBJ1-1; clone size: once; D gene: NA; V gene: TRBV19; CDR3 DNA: TGTGCCAGTAGTATGAGGAGAGGGAACACTGAAGCTTTCTTT; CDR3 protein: CASSMRRGNTEAFF
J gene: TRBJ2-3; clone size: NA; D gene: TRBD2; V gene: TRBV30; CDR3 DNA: TGTGCCTGGATTACTAGCGGGGGGGGAGATACGCAGTATTTT; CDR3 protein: CAWITSGGGDTQYF
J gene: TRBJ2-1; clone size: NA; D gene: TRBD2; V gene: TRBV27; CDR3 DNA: TGTGCCAGCAGTCTTTTAGCGGGTGACTCCTACAATGAGCAGTTCTTC; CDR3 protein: CASSLLAGDSYNEQFF
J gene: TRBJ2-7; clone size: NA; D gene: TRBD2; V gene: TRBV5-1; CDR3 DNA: TGCGCCAGCAGTGCCGGGGGGCTAGCGGGTCCCGAGCAGTACTTC; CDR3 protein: CASSAGGLAGPEQYF
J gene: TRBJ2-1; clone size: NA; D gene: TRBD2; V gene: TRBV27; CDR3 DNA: TGTGCCAGCAGTTTATCCGAGACTAGCGGGAGTCGGGGGCAGTTCTTC; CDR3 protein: CASSLSETSGSRGQFF
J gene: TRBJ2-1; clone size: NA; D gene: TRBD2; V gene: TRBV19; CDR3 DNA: TGTGCCAGTAGTAAGGGACTAGCGGAATACAATGAGCAGTTCTTC; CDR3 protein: CASSKGLAEYNEQFF
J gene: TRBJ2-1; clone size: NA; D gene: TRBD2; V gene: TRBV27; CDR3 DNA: TGTGCCAGCAGTCCCCTGGCTAGCGGACACAATGAGCAGTTCTTC; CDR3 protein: CASSPLASGHNEQFF
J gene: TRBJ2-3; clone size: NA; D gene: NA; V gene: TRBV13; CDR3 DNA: TGTGCCAGTAGGGACTTCGGCACAGATACGCAGTATTTT; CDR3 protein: CASRDFGTDTQYF
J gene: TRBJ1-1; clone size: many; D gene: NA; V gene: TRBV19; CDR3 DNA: TGTGCCAGTAGTCCAAGACAGGAGATGGCTGAAGCTTTCTTT; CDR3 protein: CASSPRQEMAEAFF
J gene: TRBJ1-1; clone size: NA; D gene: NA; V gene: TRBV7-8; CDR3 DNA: TGTGCCAGCAGCTTAGACGCATTGAGCACTGAAGCTTTCTTT; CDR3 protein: CASSLDALSTEAFF
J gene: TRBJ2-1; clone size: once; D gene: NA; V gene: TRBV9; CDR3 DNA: TGTGCCAGCAGCGTAGATACAGGCCGGAATGAGCAGTTCTTC; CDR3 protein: CASSVDTGRNEQFF
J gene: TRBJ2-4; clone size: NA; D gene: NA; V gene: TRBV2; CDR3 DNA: TGTGCCAGCAGTGCAGGGGTCAACATTCAGTACTTC; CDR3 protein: CASSAGVNIQYF
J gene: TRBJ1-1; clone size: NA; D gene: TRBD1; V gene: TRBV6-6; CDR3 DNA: TGTGCCAGCAGCCAGAGGACAGGGAACACTGAAGCTTTCTTT; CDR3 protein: CASSQRTGNTEAFF
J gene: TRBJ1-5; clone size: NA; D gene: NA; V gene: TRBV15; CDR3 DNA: TGTGCCACCAGCAGGGACAGTCGATTACAGCCCCAGCATTTT; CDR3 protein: CATSRDSRLQPQHF
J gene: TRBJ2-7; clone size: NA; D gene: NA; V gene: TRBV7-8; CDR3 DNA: TGTGCCACCTCACCCCCGAGGCCTTCCTACGAGCAGTACTTC; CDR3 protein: CATSPPRPSYEQYF